What follows describes a single TCR beta chain. Its antigen is currently unknown. This CDR3 region has 12 residues. Between the trimmed V and J ends, which lost 6 bases and 13 bases, there was a span of 18 bases. The germline gives CDR1 SEHNR, CDR2 FQNEAQ (reference sequence). The sample comes from a study of cytomegalovirus exposure and HLA in healthy donors. Study-wide context: Out of fewer than 400 genotyped donors, roughly 83% belonged to the Caucasian-associated ancestry cluster. General study results and limits: The classifier reportedly diagnosed cytomegalovirus status with high sensitivity and specificity. The authors excluded some V segments, including TRBV6-2 and TRBV6-3, as indistinguishable.

PCR primers comprised 60 Vbeta and 13 Jbeta primers. Clones were sequenced by immunoSEQ multiplex PCR, and TCRdb holds only the in-frame ones, with some missing. The data contain about 160,000 clones, roughly 82% of them seen just once; the ten biggest clones take up approximately 3%. The sequencing input was PBMCs. The rearrangement joins TRBV7-9 to TRBJ1-2; D gene ambiguous. This sequence was found in a woman between 50 and 59 years old in good health and CMV-seropositive. The CDR3 DNA sequence: TGTGCCAGCAGTCCGGACTCTTTGTCTGTCACCTTC. Translation: CASSPDSLSVTF.